This entry is about one TCR beta chain. Its matching antigen is unknown. The CDR3 is 13 amino acids. V gave up 0 bases and J gave up 4 bases, with 5 bases separating them. Looked up from germline, CDR1 is SGDLS and CDR2 is YYNGEE. This record comes from a study of cytomegalovirus exposure and HLA in healthy donors. Whole-study findings and limits: Rare sequences made up most TCRs, while some public TCRs were found in many donors. Clonal expansion, a later analysis showed, was greater in HLA-associated TCR beta chains than in equally common others. A prior analysis recorded that most TCR beta V segments were productive about 87% or about 30% of the time. Three CMV-associated chains proved CMV antigen-specific in vitro.

Vbeta (60) and Jbeta (13) primers were used in the PCR. Sequenced by immunoSEQ multiplex PCR; TCRdb stores in-frame clones only, minus some. This table holds about 150,000 clones, approximately 73% found once. The clonotype originates from a woman between 18 and 29 years old in good health and CMV-seronegative. Sequencing input: PBMCs. This chain joins TRBV9 and TRBJ2-1; no clear D gene. CDR3 region: CASSVVEYNEQFF. The CDR3 DNA reads TGTGCCAGCAGCGTAGTAGAATACAATGAGCAGTTCTTC.